This T cell receptor beta chain was sequenced in a study of T-cell reconstitution after alpha-beta-depleted transplantation in children. A library of TCRbeta sequences, prepared with unique molecular identifiers, was generated. TCRdb called the PCR reads again in MiXCR, with one record for every CDR3 protein. The data hold hundreds of thousands of distinct CDR3 sequences, with around 19% observed a single time. The TCR comes from a human donor who donated a stem cell graft to a child with acute lymphoblastic leukemia. The sequencing used PBMCs from the stem cell graft donor, collected from the stem cell graft.

CDR3 region: CASTIRTEAFF. The DNA of the CDR3 is TGTGCCAGCACCATAAGGACTGAAGCTTTCTTT. The chain recombines TRBV12-3 or TRBV12-4 with TRBJ1-1; D gene ambiguous. This CDR3 spans 11 amino acids. Trimming stripped 7 bases from V and 5 bases from J, with 8 bases between.